The clone carrying this TCR beta chain was detected ten times or more. This sample was taken from a study of T-cell reconstitution after alpha-beta-depleted transplantation in children. Unique molecular identifiers featured in how the TCRbeta library was prepared. MiXCR, run by TCRdb on the PCR reads, gives a single entry per CDR3 protein. The sample has some 490,000 distinct CDR3 sequences, about an eighth seen once. V shed 7 bases and J 4 bases; nucleotides not matched to a gene: 12. The CDR3 is made up of 17 amino acids. The receptor was isolated from a human donor who donated a stem cell graft to a child with combined immunodeficiency. The sample here was PBMCs from the stem cell graft donor, taken from the stem cell graft. J is TRBJ2-2 and V is TRBV12-3 or TRBV12-4, with TRBD1 identical over 10 bases. For the CDR3, the DNA is TGTGCCAGCACGGACAGGGGGGGTTCTACGGGCACCGGGGAGCTGTTTTTT. Its translation is CASTDRGGSTGTGELFF.